This T cell receptor (beta chain) is from a study of T cell changes during pregnancy in multiple sclerosis. The protocol was immunoSEQ multiplex PCR, while the TCRdb copy is restricted to in-frame clones and leaves out a portion. This table has under 75,000 clones, under 95% appearing once. CDR3 length: 15 amino acids. Germline lookup yields CDR1 LNHNV and CDR2 YYDKDF (reference sequence). Trimming removed 5 bases at V and 0 bases at J, with 11 bases between. This TCR was recovered from a female donor in good health, enrolled as a control in a pregnancy study. The source was CD4+ T cells from peripheral blood mononuclear cells, collected after pregnancy. The genes are TRBV15 and TRBJ1-3, with a weak D call TRBD1 (6 bases). The CDR3 nucleotides read TGTGCCACCAGCCGAGGACAGAGCTCTGGAAACACCATATATTTT. It is translated as CATSRGQSSGNTIYF.